This TCR beta chain emerged from a study of cytomegalovirus exposure and HLA in healthy donors. PCR used 60 Vbeta primers and 13 Jbeta primers. Repertoires were generated with immunoSEQ multiplex PCR, while TCRdb's copy carries only in-frame clones and drops some. The data show roughly 160,000 clones, around 80% seen once. This receptor was identified in a male donor in good health and CMV-seronegative. Sequenced: PBMCs.

The CDR3 DNA is TGTGCCAGCAGCTTTGACAGCGCCCACGGCGAGCAGTACTTC. Its protein product is CASSFDSAHGEQYF. This chain connects TRBV11-3 to TRBJ2-7, with a weak D call TRBD1 (5 bases). CDR3 length equals 14 residues. CDR1 is SGHNT and CDR2 is YENEEA in the germline V gene. V shed 3 bases and J shed 6 bases, with 15 bases lying between them.